Following are 29 T cell receptor beta chains from one sample sequenced in a study of response to subunit inactivated influenza vaccine. TCRdb itself ran the RT-PCR reads through MiXCR, one entry per CDR3 protein. This sample has fewer than 400,000 distinct CDR3 sequences, with just over 20% found just once. The sequencing here drew on PBMCs from blood, taken about 20 months after vaccination. All receptors derive from a man aged 45-69 years who received an inactivated influenza vaccine.

In its sample, this clonotype was seen once. The chain is built from TRBV6-1 and TRBJ2-7; 7 bases agree with TRBD1. The CDR3 sequence is 14 residues long. CDR1 MNHNS and CDR2 SASEGT come from the germline V gene. After removal of 6 bases from V and 2 bases from J, the junction contained 7 bases not matched to a gene. The CDR3 reads CASSRGQATYEQYF. The CDR3 region has the DNA TGTGCCAGCAGCAGAGGACAGGCAACCTACGAGCAGTACTTC.

The chain is built from TRBV20-1 and TRBJ2-1; weak D call: TRBD1 (5 bases). There are 12 residues in the CDR3. Germline CDR1 and CDR2: DFQATT and SNEGSKA (reference sequence). The CDR3 region is CSSLGLANEQFF. CDR3 in DNA: TGCAGCTCATTGGGGCTCGCCAATGAGCAGTTCTTC.

This clonotype was recorded many times. The gene calls are TRBV12-3 or TRBV12-4 and TRBJ1-6; 7 bases agree with TRBD1. The CDR3 totals 14 residues. V lost 6 bases to trimming and J lost 7 bases; unmatched junction nucleotides: 6. CDR3 in amino acids: CASSSGQKNSPLHF. The CDR3 nucleotides are TGTGCCAGCAGCTCGGGACAGAAGAATTCACCCCTCCACTTT.

This clonotype came up a few times. The rearrangement joins TRBV28 to TRBJ2-3; TRBD2 matches at 7 bases. The J segment lost 2 bases and the V segment lost 2 bases, leaving 7 bases of the junction unmatched. The CDR3 totals 16 residues. CDR1 is MDHEN and CDR2 is SYDVKM in the germline V gene. The CDR3 sequence: CASSLPTSRFTDTQYF. The CDR3 DNA is TGTGCCAGCAGTTTACCGACTAGCAGGTTCACAGATACGCAGTATTTT.

The V call is TRBV29-1, the J call TRBJ2-1; 11 bases are shared with TRBD2. The germline gives CDR1 SQVTM, CDR2 ANQGSEA. Losses at the gene ends were 7 bases for V and 10 bases for J; bases not matched to a gene: 15. The CDR3 consists of 15 residues. CDR3 in DNA: TGCAGCGGCGGAGGCGGTAGCGGGAGGGCTTGGGAGCAGTTCTTC. It is translated as CSGGGGSGRAWEQFF.

This clonotype was recorded a few times. V gene TRBV29-1 combines with J gene TRBJ2-7; possibly TRBD1 or TRBD2 for D (5 bases each). CDR3 length: 11 amino acids. Germline CDR1 reads SQVTM; CDR2 reads ANQGSEA. V was pared by 7 bases and J by 3 bases, with 10 bases between. The CDR3 nucleotides read TGCAGCGCAAAGAGGGGCTACGAGCAGTACTTC. Residues: CSAKRGYEQYF.

The chain couples TRBV3-1 to TRBJ1-3; D unclear. This CDR3 has 16 amino acids. Germline assignment: CDR1 LGHDT and CDR2 YNNKEL (reference sequence). The ends were cut back, 5 bases at V and 4 bases at J, with 18 bases in the middle. This chain's CDR3 is CASSGEEGSLGNTIYF. The CDR3 nucleotides read TGTGCCAGCAGCGGAGAAGAGGGCTCTTTAGGAAACACCATATATTTT.

This rearrangement joins TRBV12-3 or TRBV12-4 to TRBJ2-1; 8 bases match TRBD2. With 6 bases clipped from V and 9 bases from J, the junction kept 13 bases outside the gene matches. The CDR3 totals 15 residues. The CDR3 DNA is TGTGCCAGCAGCCCGTCCCAGGGACTAGAATTTGAGCAGTTCTTC. This sequence encodes CASSPSQGLEFEQFF.

The genes are TRBV20-1 and TRBJ2-1; maybe TRBD2 (6 bases). CDR1 is DFQATT and CDR2 is SNEGSKA in the germline V gene (reference sequence). V was cut by 0 bases and J by 8 bases, with 14 bases left in between. The length of the CDR3 is 14 residues. CDR3 sequence reads: CSARDPGEVYEQFF. The CDR3 DNA follows: TGCAGTGCTAGAGACCCGGGGGAGGTCTATGAGCAGTTCTTC.

The V and J genes are TRBV12-3 or TRBV12-4 and TRBJ1-2; 8 bases align to TRBD1. Trimming removed 8 bases from V and 0 bases from J; junction bases left unmatched: 2. The CDR3 spans 13 residues. CDR3: CASGTGANYGYTF. DNA for the CDR3: TGTGCCAGCGGGACAGGAGCTAACTATGGCTACACCTTC.

This clonotype was observed a few times. This chain connects TRBV2 to TRBJ2-7; TRBD1 might be the D (6 bases). Germline CDR1 and CDR2: SNHLY and FYNNEI. Trimming removed 4 bases at V and 2 bases at J, with 12 bases between. This CDR3 comprises 14 residues. The chain's CDR3 is CASSVGQGTYEQYF. DNA for the CDR3: TGTGCCAGCAGTGTGGGGCAGGGGACCTACGAGCAGTACTTC.

CDR3 sequence: CASSSPEGPQHF. As DNA, the CDR3 is TGTGCCAGCAGTTCTCCCGAAGGGCCCCAGCATTTT. V is TRBV6-5 and J is TRBJ1-5; D not resolved. Germline CDR1 reads MNHEY; CDR2 reads SVGAGI. Trimming stripped 4 bases from V and 9 bases from J, with 10 bases between. The CDR3 covers 12 residues.

The chain uses TRBV19 and TRBJ1-5, with a weak D call TRBD1 (5 bases). This CDR3 comprises 16 residues. Germline values: CDR1 LNHDA, CDR2 SQIVND (reference sequence). Deletions cut 3 bases from V and 6 bases from J, with 18 bases between. The CDR3 region is CASSIRDGLVSQPQHF. The CDR3 coding sequence is TGTGCCAGTAGTATCCGGGACGGATTGGTGAGTCAGCCCCAGCATTTT. The full variable domain, completed using reference TRBV19 and TRBJ1-5, is DGGITQSPKYLFRKEGQNVTLSCEQNLNHDAMYWYRQDPGQGLRLIYYSQIVNDFQKGDIAEGYSVSREKKESFPLTVTSAQKNPTAFYLCASSIRDGLVSQPQHFGDGTRLSIL.

This clonotype was counted a few times. The rearrangement joins TRBV28 to TRBJ1-2, with D possibly matching TRBD1 (5 bases). V was pared by 1 base and J by 4 bases, with 13 bases between. The CDR3 sequence is 15 residues long. Per the germline V gene, CDR1 is MDHEN and CDR2 is SYDVKM. CDR3 nucleotide sequence: TGTGCCAGCAGTTTATTGCCGGGGGGTATCTATGGCTACACCTTC. This codes for CASSLLPGGIYGYTF.

At least ten counts were recorded for this clonotype. V gene TRBV29-1 combines with J gene TRBJ1-2, with D possibly TRBD1 on 6 matching bases. V shed 6 bases and J shed 5 bases, with 16 bases lying between them. This CDR3 is built from 13 residues. Germline V gives CDR1 SQVTM, CDR2 ANQGSEA. The CDR3 DNA reads as TGCAGCGTCGAGGACAGATCCGCTTATGGCTACACCTTC. Residues: CSVEDRSAYGYTF.

This clonotype has just a few counts. The chain joins TRBV4-3 to TRBJ2-6; 10 bases align to TRBD2. V gave up 4 bases and J gave up 2 bases; unmatched junction bases: 5. CDR3 length equals 17 residues. CDR1 and CDR2 (germline): LGHNA, YSLEER. Here the CDR3 DNA reads TGCGCCAGCAGCCTCGGACTAGCGGACCCTGGGGCCAACGTCCTGACTTTC. Protein: CASSLGLADPGANVLTF.

The J gene is TRBJ2-1, the V gene TRBV5-1; 7 nucleotides agree with TRBD2. V was clipped by 1 base and J by 7 bases; unmatched bases: 5. This CDR3 comprises 14 residues. Per the germline V gene, CDR1 is SGHRS and CDR2 is YFSETQ. CDR3 sequence reads: CASSLYWGGNEQFF. As DNA, the CDR3 is TGCGCCAGCAGCTTGTATTGGGGGGGGAATGAGCAGTTCTTC.

The J gene is TRBJ2-7, the V gene TRBV28, with TRBD1 matching 10 bases. The CDR3 runs 15 residues. J lost 6 bases, V lost 7 bases, and 12 bases had no gene match. CDR1 and CDR2 (germline): MDHEN, SYDVKM. CDR3 amino acids: CASTEAGTGDTEQYF. The CDR3 DNA sequence: TGTGCCAGCACCGAAGCCGGGACAGGGGATACCGAGCAGTACTTC.

V gene TRBV6-2 or TRBV6-3 combines with J gene TRBJ2-2; 12 bases agree with TRBD2. The J segment lost 3 bases and the V segment lost 7 bases, leaving 18 bases of the junction unmatched. The CDR3 runs 20 residues. Germline V CDR1 and CDR2: MNHEY, SVGEGT. CDR3 protein: CASTALAGSGLAGYTGELFF. The CDR3 bases are TGTGCCAGCACCGCGTTGGCAGGGTCCGGACTAGCGGGGTACACCGGGGAGCTGTTTTTT.

The chain employs TRBV5-1 and TRBJ2-7; 9 positions agree with TRBD1. The CDR3 is 13 amino acids. J gave up 6 bases and V 3 bases, and 4 bases lay outside the gene matches. Looked up from germline, CDR1 is SGHRS and CDR2 is YFSETQ. The CDR3 sequence is CASSSDRGSEQYF. DNA for the CDR3: TGCGCCAGCAGCTCGGACAGGGGTTCCGAGCAGTACTTC.

V and J are TRBV5-6 and TRBJ2-2; tentative D call: TRBD2 (6 bases). V was pared by 4 bases and J by 2 bases, with 15 bases between. The CDR3 loop spans 16 amino acids. Germline loops: CDR1 SGHDT, CDR2 YYEEEE. The CDR3 here is CASSIPGLSNTGELFF. In DNA, the CDR3 is TGTGCCAGCAGCATACCGGGACTGAGCAACACCGGGGAGCTGTTTTTT.

At least ten counts were recorded for this clonotype. The J gene is TRBJ1-2, the V gene TRBV27, with no clear D. V gave up 5 bases and J gave up 7 bases, with 17 bases separating them. Per the germline V gene, CDR1 is MNHEY and CDR2 is SMNVEV (reference sequence). The CDR3 length is 14 residues. CDR3 DNA sequence: TGTGCCAGCAGTCCGGCTGGGAGGGCTATTGGCTACACCTTC. Translating gives CASSPAGRAIGYTF.

This clonotype has only a few counts. The V call is TRBV5-1, the J call TRBJ2-1; 14 bases agree with TRBD2. Germline V gene sequence: CDR1 SGHRS, CDR2 YFSETQ. This CDR3 has 16 residues. V lost 4 bases and J lost 7; bases outside the gene matches: 7. CDR3 DNA: TGCGCCAGCAGCCCCGGGACTAGCGGGAGTGTAAATGAGCAGTTCTTC. Encoded protein: CASSPGTSGSVNEQFF.

The chain has TRBV11-2 and TRBJ1-3; 10 bases fit TRBD1. This CDR3 is 20 amino acids long. Germline lookup yields CDR1 SGHAT and CDR2 FQNNGV. Germline trimming cut 4 bases from V and 0 bases from J; bases unmatched to any gene: 15. Here the CDR3 DNA reads TGTGCCAGCAGCTACCCGGGACAGGGGCCGAGAAGAAGCTCTGGAAACACCATATATTTT. It translates to CASSYPGQGPRRSSGNTIYF.

The chain employs TRBV27 and TRBJ2-1, with TRBD2 matching 7 bases. V shed 6 bases, J shed 5 bases, and the junction held 4 bases outside the gene matches. Germline V lookup: CDR1 MNHEY, CDR2 SMNVEV (reference sequence). The CDR3 spans 13 residues. CDR3 sequence reads: CASRELANNEQFF. The CDR3, as DNA: TGTGCCAGCAGGGAACTAGCGAACAATGAGCAGTTCTTC.

The chain joins TRBV20-1 to TRBJ2-7, with 8 nucleotides matching TRBD1. Looked up from germline, CDR1 is DFQATT and CDR2 is SNEGSKA (reference sequence). This CDR3 is 16 amino acids long. Trimming took 3 bases from V and 4 from J; bases not matched to a gene: 14. The CDR3 here is CSASAGQGAHVYEQYF. The CDR3 region has the DNA TGCAGTGCTAGTGCTGGGCAGGGGGCTCATGTTTACGAGCAGTACTTC.

The chain is built from TRBV10-3 and TRBJ2-7, with TRBD1 matching 7 bases. The CDR3 is 15 amino acids. Germline loops: CDR1 ENHRY, CDR2 SYGVKD. V lost 3 bases, J lost 2 bases, and 7 bases stayed unmatched. CDR3 loop: CAISESGTVPYEQYF. The CDR3, as DNA: TGTGCCATCAGTGAATCCGGGACAGTTCCCTACGAGCAGTACTTC.

This clonotype was detected only a few times. One end of the junction varies from germline; a read error may be responsible. This chain joins TRBV27 and TRBJ1-1, with D unclear. CDR1 is MNHEY and CDR2 is SMNVEV in the germline V gene (reference sequence). This CDR3 contains 14 residues. The CDR3 nucleotides are TGTGCCAGCAGCCCCTGGCTGGGTAGCACTGAAGCTGTCTTT. It codes for CASSPWLGSTEAVF.

This clonotype was seen only a few times. This rearrangement joins TRBV2 to TRBJ1-5; 9 bases align to TRBD1. The CDR3 is made up of 15 amino acids. The trim removed 5 bases at V and 9 bases at J, leaving 11 bases unmatched. The germline CDR1 and CDR2 sequences are SNHLY and FYNNEI. CDR3 loop: CASSFDRGEWRPQHF. CDR3 sequence (DNA): TGTGCCAGCAGTTTTGACAGGGGGGAGTGGAGGCCCCAGCATTTT.